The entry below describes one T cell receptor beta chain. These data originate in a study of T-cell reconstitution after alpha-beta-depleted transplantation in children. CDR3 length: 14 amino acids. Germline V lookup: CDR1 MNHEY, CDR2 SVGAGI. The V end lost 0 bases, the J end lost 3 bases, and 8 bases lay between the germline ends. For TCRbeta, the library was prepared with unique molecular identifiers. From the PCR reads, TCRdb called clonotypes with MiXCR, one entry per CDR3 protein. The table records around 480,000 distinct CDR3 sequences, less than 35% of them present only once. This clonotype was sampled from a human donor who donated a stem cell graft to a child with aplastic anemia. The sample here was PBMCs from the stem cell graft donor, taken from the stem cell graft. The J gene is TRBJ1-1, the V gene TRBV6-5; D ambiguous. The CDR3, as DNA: TGTGCCAGCAGTTACTCATCAGAATACACTGAAGCTTTCTTT. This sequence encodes CASSYSSEYTEAFF.